The clone carrying this TCR beta chain was counted once. The data belong to a study of response to subunit inactivated influenza vaccine. MiXCR was run by TCRdb on the RT-PCR reads, yielding one entry per CDR3 protein. The table includes approximately 310,000 distinct CDR3 sequences, 20% to 25% detected once. V was clipped by 5 bases and J by 6 bases; unmatched bases: 8. Germline lookup yields CDR1 SGHTA and CDR2 FQGNSA. The CDR3 length is 16 residues. The clonotype comes from a man between 50 and 69 years old who received an inactivated influenza vaccine. This specimen was PBMCs from blood, taken approximately 20 months after vaccination. The rearrangement links TRBV7-2 to TRBJ2-3; TRBD2 agrees at 13 bases. The CDR3, as DNA: TGTGCCAGCAGCCCTACTAGCGGGAGGGTGGGGGATACGCAGTATTTT. Its translation: CASSPTSGRVGDTQYF.